This TCR beta chain originates from a study of regulatory T cells in long-lasting Graves disease. Study-wide results and caveats: Possibly, too few samples lowered accuracy.

Relying on iRepertoire HTBI primers and Arm-PCR of CDR3 regions, the team built TCR beta libraries. From the multiplex PCR reads, TCRdb called clonotypes with MiXCR, one entry per CDR3 protein. Among 530,000 or so distinct CDR3 sequences listed, approximately 15% were seen once. Trimming pared 0 bases from V and 5 bases from J, leaving 13 bases between. Per germline, CDR1 MNHEY and CDR2 SVGAGI. The length of the CDR3 is 16 residues. The sample's time point: newly diagnosed GD, antithyroid drugs for less than 3 months. TCR sequences were obtained from RNA taken from PBMCs. This clonotype has ten or more counts. The antigen is unknown. The sample was also reused in another study, on T cells in Graves' hyperthyroidism and ophthalmopathy. Turning to that study: The primer set for the first-round RT-PCR of the TCR CDR3 was HTBI.

The TCR originated in a man aged 25 to 45 with Graves disease. The rearrangement links TRBV6-5 to TRBJ2-2, with D perhaps given as TRBD1 or TRBD2 (6 bases each). The sample was peripheral blood mononuclear cells (PBMCs), taken at new diagnosis, from a patient treated with antithyroid drugs. The CDR3 nucleotides read TGTGCCAGCAGTTACTCGGGAGGACAGTTAACCGGGGAGCTGTTTTTT. It yields the protein CASSYSGGQLTGELFF.